The T cell receptor beta chain under discussion was sequenced for a study of T cells after yellow fever vaccination. Broader study findings: Weaker, the secondary response had a peak occurring faster, on day 5 versus 15. A large majority of primary-vaccination clones showed up again after the booster (about 97% CD4, 85% to 90% CD8). Contaminants from the bulk population, in the form of abundant clonotypes, could be found in FACS-sorted repertoires.

On this clonotype: Its antigen is currently unknown.

This CDR3 has 14 residues. V lost 1 base and J 4 bases, leaving 10 bases between the germline ends. Looked up from germline, CDR1 is SEHNR and CDR2 is FQNEAQ (reference sequence). TCRdb used MiXCR to reprocess the 5' RACE reads, holding one entry per CDR3 protein. The table has hundreds of thousands of distinct CDR3 sequences, about 19% seen once. V usage is TRBV7-9 and J usage is TRBJ2-5; D unclear. Here the sequenced sample was PBMCs, taken before the yellow fever booster vaccination. The clonotype was recovered from a man between 18 and 29 years old who received the YFV17D yellow fever vaccine. CDR3 nucleotides: TGTGCCAGCAGCTTAGTGGGTCTTATAGAGACCCAGTACTTC. Amino acid sequence: CASSLVGLIETQYF.